The 5 T cell receptor beta chains below all came from one sample that was sequenced in a study of OX40 agonist ivuxolimab in advanced cancers. Sequencing used immunoSEQ multiplex PCR; TCRdb keeps in-frame clones, though not all of them. This repertoire shows some 81,000 clones, roughly 85% found once; its top ten account for roughly 0.66%. The sample was CD4+ or CD8+ T cells sorted from blood, taken in a trial of the OX40 agonist ivuxolimab. The receptors stem from an adult with an advanced solid tumor such as melanoma, head and neck, liver or kidney cancer.

In nucleotides, the CDR3 is TGCGCCAGCAGCCAAGTGGGGCAGGCCTATAGCAATCAGCCCCAGCATTTT. It translates to CASSQVGQAYSNQPQHF. This sequence joins TRBV4-3 and TRBJ1-5, with a possible D match to TRBD1 (5 bases). The CDR3 sequence is 17 residues long. V was trimmed by 1 base and J by 0 bases, leaving 13 bases between them. Germline CDR1 LGHNA, CDR2 YSLEER.

This chain links TRBV27 with TRBJ2-7, with D tentatively TRBD1 (6 bases). The germline gives CDR1 MNHEY, CDR2 SMNVEV (reference sequence). Trimming stripped 6 bases from V and 2 bases from J, with 17 bases between. The CDR3 has 15 residues. In nucleotides, the CDR3 is TGTGCCAGCAGCCGTCCGGGGACAATGACCTACGAGCAGTACTTC. Translating gives CASSRPGTMTYEQYF.

The rearrangement uses TRBV11-1 and TRBJ2-3; D may be TRBD1 (5 bases). There are 16 residues in the CDR3. V lost 4 bases, J lost 5 bases, and 19 bases lay in between. The germline V gene has CDR1 SGHAT and CDR2 FQDESV (reference sequence). CDR3 DNA sequence: TGTGCCAGCAGCTCCATGGGAAACTTCAGGGTAGATACGCAGTATTTT. This sequence encodes CASSSMGNFRVDTQYF.

This clone showed up just a few times. This rearrangement joins TRBV7-9 to TRBJ2-7; D may be TRBD1 (6 bases). The CDR3 contains 17 residues. V was cut by 1 base and J by 6 bases, with 22 bases left in between. In germline, CDR1 is SEHNR, CDR2 FQNEAQ (reference sequence). CDR3 DNA: TGTGCCAGCAGCTTAGGGGGGCCCGTGCAGGGATTGGGCGAGCAGTACTTC. Its protein is CASSLGGPVQGLGEQYF.

This chain uses TRBV5-1 with TRBJ2-2, with D perhaps matching TRBD2 (5 bases). The CDR3 consists of 16 residues. The V end lost 0 bases, the J end lost 0 bases, and 9 bases lay between the germline ends. Germline assignment: CDR1 SGHRS and CDR2 YFSETQ. The CDR3 coding sequence is TGCGCCAGCAGCTTGGTCGGGGTCGCGAACACCGGGGAGCTGTTTTTT. Translating it yields CASSLVGVANTGELFF.